The sequence of this T cell receptor (beta chain) was determined in a study of molecular identifiers for immune sequencing clone quantification. Sorted cell numbers of roughly 17,000 to 1,000,000, with 10%, 30% or 50% RNA, served as input for naive CD8 libraries. For naive CD8 T cells, sorting used the CD8+CD4-CCR7+CD45RA+ phenotype. For this clonotype: The antigen is undetermined.

Study results and limitations: Sizes of clones that are highly expanded could be underestimated (if identical TCR molecules share a barcode).

The V and J ends lost 6 bases and 14 bases, in that order; junction bases with no gene match: 5. The CDR3 sequence is 11 residues long. In preparing bulk TCR libraries, previously described methods and listed TCR primers were used. TCRdb recomputed calls from the PCR reads with MiXCR, one row per CDR3 protein. The profile covers about 510,000 distinct CDR3 sequences, with roughly 25% appearing a single time and around 0.79% taken by the ten largest. The rearrangement links TRBV12-3 or TRBV12-4 to TRBJ2-1; 9 nucleotides agree with TRBD1. Source material: naive CD8+ T cells from blood, with Jurkat cell RNA spiked in. Subset specified: FACS-sorted CD8+CD4-CCR7+CD45RA+ naive T cells. This TCR came from a human donor in good health. Some libraries in this study had Jurkat cell RNA spiked in. The CDR3, as DNA: TGTGCCAGCAGGAAAGGGGACAGGGAGTTCTTC. Residues: CASRKGDREFF.